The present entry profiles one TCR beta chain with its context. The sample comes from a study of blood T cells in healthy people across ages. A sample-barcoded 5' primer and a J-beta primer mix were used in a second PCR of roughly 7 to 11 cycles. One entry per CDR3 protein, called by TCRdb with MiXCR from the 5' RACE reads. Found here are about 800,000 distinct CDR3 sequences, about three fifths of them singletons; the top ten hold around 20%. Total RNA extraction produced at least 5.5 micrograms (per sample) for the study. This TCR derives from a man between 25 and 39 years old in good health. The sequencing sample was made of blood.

The CDR3 DNA follows: TGTGCCAGCAGCGGAGATTACGGCACAGATACGCAGTATTTT. Translated, it gives CASSGDYGTDTQYF. The chain recombines TRBV7-2 with TRBJ2-3, with unresolved D. The ends were cut back, 5 bases at V and 1 base at J, with 10 bases in the middle. CDR1 SGHTA and CDR2 FQGNSA come from the germline V gene. This CDR3 has 14 residues.